The source of this TCR beta chain is a study of cytomegalovirus exposure and HLA in healthy donors (dated by TCRdb to 2017 to 2019). General notes on the study: According to an earlier analysis of 450 to 650 of the donors, some 180 million T cells yielded 120 million or so unique TCR beta sequences and about 280 Gb of sequence data. An early release covering roughly 600 HLA-typed donors comprised around 300 gigabases of sequencing data and roughly 85 million unique TCR sequences. Among the approximately 430 genotyped donors, under 90% belonged to the genetic ancestry cluster associated with self-reported Caucasian donors. The aim of the study was to test whether cataloging public T cell receptors could identify signatures of past pathogen exposure. The study used immunosequencing to profile the T cell repertoires of several hundred subjects and linked those repertoires to cytomegalovirus serostatus. Along with the approximately 700-subject first cohort, a separate validation cohort of some 130 different subjects was used. To predict cytomegalovirus infection status, the study brought together high-throughput TCR immunosequencing, statistical association of individual TCRs with disease status, and machine learning. A later analysis re-examined previously published TCR beta repertoires from about 700 donors and added high-resolution HLA genotyping to investigate patterns of TCR occurrence. In the later analysis, no new phenotypic data were used to find candidate immune exposures; instead, reliance was placed on TCR beta sequences and their occurrence across donors. An earlier analysis of approximately 640 of the donors applied high-throughput TCR beta sequencing to assess whether each TCR beta V gene segment acted as functional or pseudogenic. Alongside the repertoire data, information on donor age, sex, ethnicity and CMV serostatus was compiled. A later genetic analysis used genome-wide SNP genotypes for about 65% of the 666 donors, treating that subset as a discovery cohort. Every discovery cohort repertoire had been produced on one sequencing platform. HLA typing covered class I and class II loci at four-digit resolution. The number of donors typed differed by locus, with about 629-630 for A, B, C, DRB1 and DQB1, roughly 520 for DQA1, 600 to 610 for DPA1, and around 450 for DPB1. Because of strong linkage in the cohort, roughly five DR-DQ haplotypes were treated as single units for association and clustering. Across approximately 400 genotyped donors of the cohort, an average of approximately 240,000 unique TCR beta nucleotide sequences per donor were sequenced, and 15% to 20% of those sequences were non-productive. Study-wide findings and limitations: The classifier was reported to diagnose cytomegalovirus status with high specificity and sensitivity in both the original cohort and the validation cohort. Because HLA typing was missing for some donors at each locus, association tests included only the typed subset. It was suggested by the authors that the approach could potentially be generalized to other disease states and immunological phenotypes. A later genetic analysis reported fewer N-insertions in productive TCRs among donors in an Asian-associated ancestry cluster than the approximately 700-donor mean. A further reported finding was that TCR beta sequences accurately predicted the HLA-A and HLA-B alleles for most subjects in the first cohort. When HLA alleles, especially DR and DQ, strongly co-occurred, attributing TCR associations to individual alleles was difficult. Some 16 rarely observed V segments, including chromosome 9 orphons, were excluded from the earlier analysis of approximately 500 of the donors because counts were too low. According to a later analysis, most CMV-associated TCR beta chains appeared to be HLA-restricted, and the HLA associations seemed to be driven largely by CMV exposure. Across donors, most TCR sequences were observed very rarely, whereas some public TCRs were present in many individuals. In a later analysis, 16,951 TCR beta sequences were associated with specific HLA alleles at a false discovery rate of 0.05. In a later analysis, HLA-associated TCR beta chains were found to be more clonally expanded and to have lower generation probabilities than equally common non-associated chains. A later analysis found that TCR association rates varied across HLA loci, with DRB1 alleles showing the most associated TCRs and HLA-C alleles the fewest. Because the 87-base-pair reads could not distinguish some IMGT-functional V segments, including TRBV6-2 and TRBV6-3, those segments were excluded. In the study, around 150 TCR beta chains were listed as associated with cytomegalovirus. Linkage disequilibrium might explain the correlated functional status among segregating V segments, but an unknown experimental factor could not be excluded. For the cohort, immune exposure information was limited to CMV serostatus. The presence/absence analyses assumed that sequencing depth was roughly uniform across donors, and that assumption may not be true. In a later genetic analysis, a missense DCLRE1C variant was associated with V-gene and J-gene trimming of TCR beta chains, and the association was replicated in an independent cohort. A later analysis reported that several top co-occurrence clusters appeared linked to parvovirus B19, influenza, CMV and Epstein-Barr virus. This cohort had only TCR beta chains sequenced, and the lack of alpha or paired-chain data limited which features could be detected. In an earlier analysis of several hundred of the donors, most TCR beta V segments were observed in productive rearrangements about 87% or about 30% of the time, broadly matching IMGT annotations. A few of the identified cytomegalovirus-associated TCR beta chains were confirmed in vitro to be specific for cytomegalovirus antigens. A cluster of highly shared sequence variants was judged likely to be a technical artifact of the sequencing pipeline.

The cohort was made up of several hundred healthy bone marrow donors. All cohort members were sampled while nominally healthy, although unrecorded immune exposures were likely present. The donor was CMV seronegative and was included in the group of several hundred seronegative cohort members. A peripheral blood sample was collected from each donor, and TCR beta sequencing was performed on peripheral blood mononuclear cells. Genomic DNA was extracted from the blood cell samples with the Qiagen DNeasy Blood Extraction Kit. Points on this clone: This receptor's antigen is unknown. Qualities for individual bases were not recorded, and no much larger clone is one base off.

The CDR3 runs 14 residues from the cysteine to the phenylalanine. CDR3 DNA is the only sequence kept; it has 42 bases, read in frame from the first base. V drops 1 base and J drops 1 base, leaving 8 bases in between. The germline V gene (reference sequence) specifies MNHNY as CDR1 and SVGAGI as CDR2. Libraries were constructed by the immunoSEQ multiplex PCR assay. For the multiplex PCR, a mixture combining 60 forward primers for TCR Vbeta segments and 13 reverse primers for TCR Jbeta segments was used. A multiplex PCR assay on genomic DNA amplified the CDR3 region of rearranged TCR beta genes. The amplified TCR beta libraries were sequenced on the Illumina HiSeq System as 87-base-pair reads. The authors' analysis ran thus. In a later analysis, tens of millions of unique TCR beta chains were counted across the roughly 610 repertoires, and about 9.9 million of these chains were shared by at least two donors. Raw reads were error-corrected and collapsed into unique sequences with a nearest-neighbor algorithm that merged closely related sequences to remove PCR and sequencing errors. V, D and J gene segments were assigned by aligning CDR3 sequences to IMGT reference sequences. For a sequence to be retained, a match of at least six nucleotides to both a V gene segment and a J gene segment was required. A rearrangement counted as productive if the CDR3 had no stop codons and remained in frame with V and J, and every other rearrangement counted as non-productive. Following IMGT convention, CDR3 was defined as the stretch from the second conserved V-encoded cysteine to the conserved J-encoded phenylalanine. The earlier analysis of 500 to 650 of the donors excluded any sequence lacking an unambiguous match to a single V gene segment. In an earlier analysis of more than 500 of the donors, a V segment was called functional when productive rearrangements were above 56.7%, and segregating when the standard deviation between donors exceeded 5%. To diagnose cytomegalovirus status from the catalog of TCR beta chain sequences, a statistical classification framework was built. In a later analysis, V and J genes were assigned by comparing TCR nucleotide sequences against IMGT/GENE-DB human TR gene sequences. A later analysis assigned CDR3 sequences and most-parsimonious VDJ recombination scenarios with the TCRdist pipeline. In a later analysis, each TCR beta chain was defined by its CDR3 amino acid sequence together with its V-gene family, and reads lacking a unique V-gene family were excluded. To address suspected cross-contamination and a sequencing artifact, a later analysis removed roughly 640 highly shared, low-generation-probability nucleotide sequences. In a later analysis, a clonal expansion index was calculated for each public chain from normalized within-repertoire ranks of inferred template counts. In a later analysis, generation probabilities were computed using a VDJ recombination model fitted to out-of-frame rearrangements, and the results were checked against IGoR. In a later analysis, TCR-TCR, TCR-HLA and TCR-CMV co-occurrence was scored with hypergeometric tests, and a repertoire-size bias correction was applied to TCR pairs. False discovery rates were estimated in a later analysis by permuting HLA or CMV assignments 20 times. In a later analysis, co-occurring TCRs were grouped using DBSCAN, and TCRdist sequence similarity was added for clustering within HLA-allele-positive subsets. For co-occurrence clustering, repertoires with fewer than 30,000 or more than 120,000 public chains were excluded, along with a handful of repertoires with anomalous nucleotide sharing. What TCRdb holds here is the immuneACCESS table cut down to in-frame rearrangements. Part of the clones is not present; checked against another copy, under half of the missing clones reflect an unresolved V gene, and the others are unexplained. V, J and clone size were drawn from that table, and D and trimming were deduced from the DNA. The sample table lists around 220,000 clones, about 75% of them with a count of one. The leading ten clones occupy 1.8% of the sample.

The clonotype originates from a young woman in good health and CMV-seronegative. What was sequenced was PBMCs. The V gene is TRBV6-6 and the J gene is TRBJ2-7, and perhaps TRBD1 as D gene, on 6 matching bases. The CDR3 corresponds to CASSYFTGSYEQYF. The bases are TGTGCCAGCAGTTACTTTACAGGGTCCTACGAGCAGTACTTC.